This T cell receptor beta chain came from a study of radiotherapy plus CTLA-4 blockade in lung cancer (dated by TCRdb to the late 2010s). The study in broad terms: Objective responses occurred in 15% to 20% of enrolled patients, and over 30% achieved disease control. Here is what the overall study found, with its caveats: The strongest predictors of response were reported to be early dynamic shifts in blood T cell clones along with a rise in serum interferon-beta following radiation. After treatment with radiotherapy and ipilimumab, TCR clones that came from tumors expanded in the peripheral blood.

Focal radiation therapy combined with CTLA-4 blockade (ipilimumab) was tested in patients with chemo-refractory metastatic non-small-cell lung cancer. The library was made by the immunoSEQ multiplex PCR assay. This is the immuneACCESS table as TCRdb keeps it, with only in-frame sequences that have V and J called. A part of the clones is gone; compared with another copy, unresolved V genes explain less than half, and the rest is unexplained. Present in this sample are 80,000 to 100,000 clones, roughly four fifths of which were seen just once. The ten top clones hold approximately 3.7% of the sample. CDR1 MDHEN and CDR2 SYDVKM were looked up in the germline V gene. The germline ends are 8 bases apart after V is trimmed by 3 bases and J by 2 bases. From cysteine to phenylalanine, the CDR3 is 13 amino acids long. The read is trimmed to its CDR3 DNA, 39 bases read in frame from base 1. Comment on this clone: The antigen it binds to is not known. No base qualities exist here, and no much larger clone lies one base off it.

The V and J segments used are TRBV28 and TRBJ2-7, with the identity of the D gene unclear. This clonotype originated in a human donor with non-small cell lung cancer who had a partial response to radiotherapy plus ipilimumab. The input for sequencing was peripheral blood, taken from a patient treated with radiotherapy plus ipilimumab. The DNA sequence reads TGTGCCAGCAGTTTTAGAAGTGCCTACGAGCAGTACTTC. Its translation reads: CASSFRSAYEQYF.